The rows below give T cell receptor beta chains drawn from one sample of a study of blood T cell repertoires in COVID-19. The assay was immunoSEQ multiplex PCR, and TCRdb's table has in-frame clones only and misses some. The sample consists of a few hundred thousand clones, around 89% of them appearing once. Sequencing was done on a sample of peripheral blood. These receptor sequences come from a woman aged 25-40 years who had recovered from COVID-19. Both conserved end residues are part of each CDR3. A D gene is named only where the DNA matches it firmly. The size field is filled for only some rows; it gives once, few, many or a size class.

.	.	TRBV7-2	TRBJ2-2	TGTGCCAGCAGCTCAGGGATCCTGAACACCGGGGAGCTGTTTTTT	CASSSGILNTGELFF
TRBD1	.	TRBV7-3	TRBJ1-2	TGTGCCAGCAGCTTAACGTTTACAGGGGAGGCTGGCTACACCTTC	CASSLTFTGEAGYTF
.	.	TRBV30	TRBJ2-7	TGTGCCTGGAGTGACAAACCCCCCTCCTACGAGCAGTACTTC	CAWSDKPPSYEQYF
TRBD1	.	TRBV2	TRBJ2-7	TGTGCCAGCAGTTACGGACAGGACGAGCAGTACTTC	CASSYGQDEQYF
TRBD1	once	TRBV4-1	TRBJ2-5	TGCGCCAGCAGCGCCCGCCCCGACAGGGGGCAGGAGACCCAGTACTTC	CASSARPDRGQETQYF
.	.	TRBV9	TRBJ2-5	TGTGCCAGCAGCGTAGGCCCACTACCTCAAGAGACCCAGTACTTC	CASSVGPLPQETQYF
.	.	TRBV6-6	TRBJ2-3	TGTGCCAGCAGTTCAAGAGAGAGCACAGATACGCAGTATTTT	CASSSRESTDTQYF
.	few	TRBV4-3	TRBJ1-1	TGCGCCAGCAGCCATTTCTTTGCAGGGGAAGAGGACACTGAAGCTTTCTTT	CASSHFFAGEEDTEAFF
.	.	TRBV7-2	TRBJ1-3	TGTGCCAGCAGCTTCAGTGCGGCGGGCTCTGGAAACACCATATATTTT	CASSFSAAGSGNTIYF
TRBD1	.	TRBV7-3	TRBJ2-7	TGTGCCAGCAGCTCCGGACAGGGCCACGAGCAGTACTTC	CASSSGQGHEQYF
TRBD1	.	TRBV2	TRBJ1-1	TGTGCCAGCAGTGCTTCGGCAGGGGGTCGTCCTGAAGCTTTCTTT	CASSASAGGRPEAFF
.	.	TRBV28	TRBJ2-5	TGTGCCAGCAGTTTATCGTACGGTGAAGAGACCCAGTACTTC	CASSLSYGEETQYF
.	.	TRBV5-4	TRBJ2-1	TGTGCCAGCAGCTTGCGGGTCTACAATGAGCAGTTCTTC	CASSLRVYNEQFF
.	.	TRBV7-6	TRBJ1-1	TGTGCCACCTTGAGGAAGAACACTGAAGCTTTCTTT	CATLRKNTEAFF
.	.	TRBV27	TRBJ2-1	TGTGCCAGCAGTTTATCGAGGGTAGCCACGTTCTTC	CASSLSRVATFF
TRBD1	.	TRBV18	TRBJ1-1	TGTGCCAGCTCTCCTGACAGGGGGGCTGAAGCTTTCTTT	CASSPDRGAEAFF
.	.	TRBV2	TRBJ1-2	TGTGCCAGCAGTGAAAACCAGGGTACTTTGTCCTATGGCTACACCTTC	CASSENQGTLSYGYTF
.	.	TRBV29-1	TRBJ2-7	TGCAGCGTTGTCACTGACTACGAGCAGTACTTC	CSVVTDYEQYF
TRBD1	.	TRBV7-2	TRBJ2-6	TGTGCCAGCAGCTTACTTGGACAGGGGGGGACTGGGGCCAACGTCCTGACTTTC	CASSLLGQGGTGANVLTF
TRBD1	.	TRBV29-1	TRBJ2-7	TGCAGCGCCAGGGGACAGGGGGCTGGAGAGCAGTACTTC	CSARGQGAGEQYF
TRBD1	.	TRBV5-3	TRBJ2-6	TGTGCCAGAAGTCCCGGACAGGGACGGTCTGGGGCCAACGTCCTGACTTTC	CARSPGQGRSGANVLTF
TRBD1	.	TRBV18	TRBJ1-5	TGTGCCAGCTCACCGGACAGGGCGGCTCAGCCCCAGCATTTT	CASSPDRAAQPQHF
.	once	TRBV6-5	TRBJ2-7	TGTGCCAGCGGGGCGGGGGCCTCCTACGAGCAGTACTTC	CASGAGASYEQYF
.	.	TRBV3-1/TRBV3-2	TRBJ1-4	TGTGCCAGCAGCTCGGGAGGAGCTGAAAAACTGTTTTTT	CASSSGGAEKLFF
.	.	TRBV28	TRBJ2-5	TGTGCCAGCAGTTCCCCCCCCGGCGGGAATTTTGGAGACGAGACCCAGTACTTC	CASSSPPGGNFGDETQYF
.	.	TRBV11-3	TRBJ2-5	TGTGCCAGCAGCTTACAGGGGATCGAGACCCAGTACTTC	CASSLQGIETQYF
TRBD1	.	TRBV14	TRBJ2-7	TGTGCCAGCAGCCAAGATCCGGCCTGGGACAGGGGTTTACACGAGCAGTACTTC	CASSQDPAWDRGLHEQYF
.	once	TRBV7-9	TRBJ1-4	TGTGCCAGCAGCGGCAGGTCTCTCTCAGGAAAACTGTTTTTT	CASSGRSLSGKLFF
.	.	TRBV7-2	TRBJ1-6	TGTGCCAGCAGCACAAGTCCCTCCTATAATTCACCCCTCCACTTT	CASSTSPSYNSPLHF
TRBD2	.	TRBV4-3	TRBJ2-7	TGCGCCAGCAGCCTTGGAGCGGGGGGGCCGGGAGAGCAGTACTTC	CASSLGAGGPGEQYF
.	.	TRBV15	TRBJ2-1	TGTGCCACCAGCAGAGCCCCCGGGGTGGATGAGCAGTTCTTC	CATSRAPGVDEQFF
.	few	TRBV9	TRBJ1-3	TGTGCCAGCAGCGACCCACACAGGGCTGGAAACACCATATATTTT	CASSDPHRAGNTIYF
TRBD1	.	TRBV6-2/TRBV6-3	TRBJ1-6	TGTGCCAGCAGTCTCCGGACAGGTGATTTATCACCCCTCCACTTT	CASSLRTGDLSPLHF
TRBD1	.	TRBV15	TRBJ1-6	TGTGCCACCAGTGAGGCTCGACAGGGGACCTATAATTCACCCCTCCACTTT	CATSEARQGTYNSPLHF
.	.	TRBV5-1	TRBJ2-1	TGCGCCAGCAGCCTCCACGATCTCGGGGACAATGAGCAGTTCTTC	CASSLHDLGDNEQFF
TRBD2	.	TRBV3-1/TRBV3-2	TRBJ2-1	TGTGCCAGCAGCCTCGGGACTAGCGGGGGGGATGAGCAGTTCTTC	CASSLGTSGGDEQFF
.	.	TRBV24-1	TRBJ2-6	TGTGCCACCAGTGATCCAGTTGGGGCCAACGTCCTGACTTTC	CATSDPVGANVLTF
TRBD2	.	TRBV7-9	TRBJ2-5	TGTGCCAGCAGCTTCGGGGGGGCAGAGACCCAGTACTTC	CASSFGGAETQYF
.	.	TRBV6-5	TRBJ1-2	TGTGCCAGCAGTTACTCTTCAGATAACTATGGCTACACCTTC	CASSYSSDNYGYTF
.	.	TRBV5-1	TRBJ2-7	TGCGCCAGCAGCTTCGGACAGCCCTACGAGCAGTACTTC	CASSFGQPYEQYF
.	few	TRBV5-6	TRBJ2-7	TGTGCCAGCAGCTTGGGAGGGAGGGGGGCGTACGAGCAGTACTTC	CASSLGGRGAYEQYF
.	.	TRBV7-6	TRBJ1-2	TGTGCCAGCAGTCCCGGTCCGGGATTAAAGGGAACCTTC	CASSPGPGLKGTF
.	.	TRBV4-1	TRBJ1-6	TGCGCCAGCAGCCAACTGGGGGCGGATAGGACCCTCCACTTT	CASSQLGADRTLHF
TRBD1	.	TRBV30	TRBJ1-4	TGTGCCTGGGGAACCGGGACAGGGCTTGAAAAACTGTTTTTT	CAWGTGTGLEKLFF
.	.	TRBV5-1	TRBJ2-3	TGCGCCAGCAGCCGGGGGCGGGGGCCGCCAGATACGCAGTATTTT	CASSRGRGPPDTQYF
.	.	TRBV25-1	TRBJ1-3	TGTGCCAGCAGTCCGCCGGGAAACTCTGGAAACACCATATATTTT	CASSPPGNSGNTIYF
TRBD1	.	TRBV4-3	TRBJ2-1	TGCGCCAGCAGCCGCCAGACAGGGGGCTTCGGCTATGAGCAGTTCTTC	CASSRQTGGFGYEQFF
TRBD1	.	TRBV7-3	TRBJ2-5	TGTGCCAGCAGCCCGGGATGGGGTAGAGGGGGCTTAGAGACCCAGTACTTC	CASSPGWGRGGLETQYF
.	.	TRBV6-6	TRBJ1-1	TGTGCCAGCAGTTACTCTCTTGGCCAGTCGTGGACTGAAGCTTTCTTT	CASSYSLGQSWTEAFF
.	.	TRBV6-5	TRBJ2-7	TGTGCCAGCAGTTATGTAGGGGCCTCCAGCCACGAGCAGTACTTC	CASSYVGASSHEQYF
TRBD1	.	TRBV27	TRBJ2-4	TGTGCCAGCAGCCCCGGACAGGGGGAAAACATTCAGTACTTC	CASSPGQGENIQYF
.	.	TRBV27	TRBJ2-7	TGTGCCAGCAGTTTGCAGGGAAGCTCCTACGAGCAGTACTTC	CASSLQGSSYEQYF
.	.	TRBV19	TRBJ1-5	TGTGCCAGTAGTATGAGTGGGGCTAGGGGCAATCAGCCCCAGCATTTT	CASSMSGARGNQPQHF
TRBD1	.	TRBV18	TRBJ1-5	TGTGCCAGCTCACTGATGGGACAGGGTAGCAATCAGCCCCAGCATTTT	CASSLMGQGSNQPQHF